A single T cell receptor beta chain is shown here with its context. Its antigen is as yet unknown. The data are from a study of T cells expressing NK-cell markers. General observations from the study: Also leading the CD3+CD56-NKG2C+ fraction in several donors were these clonotypes. Dominant NKG2C+ clonotype frequencies of roughly 1.0-7.0% of CD8+ T cells were measured in about six donors. It remained uncertain whether the expanded NKG2C+ T cell clones were specific for HCMV antigens.

Germline lookup yields CDR1 SGHRS and CDR2 YFSETQ. There are 14 residues in the CDR3. With the 5' RACE reads reprocessed, TCRdb shows one record per CDR3 protein and no DNA. The table lists roughly 380,000 distinct CDR3 sequences. The receptor's source is a man between 18 and 69 years old in good health. The sample was blood T cells: a sorted CD56 or NKG2C T cell subset, CD4+ or CD8+ T cells, or bulk PBMC T cells (not recorded which). The J gene is TRBJ2-4, the V gene TRBV5-1. CDR3 sequence reads: CASSLQVPKNIQYF.